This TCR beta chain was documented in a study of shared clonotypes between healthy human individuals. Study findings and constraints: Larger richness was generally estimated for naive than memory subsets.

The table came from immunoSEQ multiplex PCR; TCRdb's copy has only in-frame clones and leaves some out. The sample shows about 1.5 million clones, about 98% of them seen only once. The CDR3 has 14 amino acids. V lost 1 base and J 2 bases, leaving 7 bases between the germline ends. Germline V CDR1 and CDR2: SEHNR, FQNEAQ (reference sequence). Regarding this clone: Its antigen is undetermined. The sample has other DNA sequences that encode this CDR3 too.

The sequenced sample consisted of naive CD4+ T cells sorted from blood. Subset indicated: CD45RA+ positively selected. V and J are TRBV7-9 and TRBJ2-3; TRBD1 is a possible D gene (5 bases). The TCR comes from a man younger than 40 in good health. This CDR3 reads CASSLGQYTDTQYF. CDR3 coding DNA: TGTGCCAGCAGCTTAGGACAGTACACAGATACGCAGTATTTT.